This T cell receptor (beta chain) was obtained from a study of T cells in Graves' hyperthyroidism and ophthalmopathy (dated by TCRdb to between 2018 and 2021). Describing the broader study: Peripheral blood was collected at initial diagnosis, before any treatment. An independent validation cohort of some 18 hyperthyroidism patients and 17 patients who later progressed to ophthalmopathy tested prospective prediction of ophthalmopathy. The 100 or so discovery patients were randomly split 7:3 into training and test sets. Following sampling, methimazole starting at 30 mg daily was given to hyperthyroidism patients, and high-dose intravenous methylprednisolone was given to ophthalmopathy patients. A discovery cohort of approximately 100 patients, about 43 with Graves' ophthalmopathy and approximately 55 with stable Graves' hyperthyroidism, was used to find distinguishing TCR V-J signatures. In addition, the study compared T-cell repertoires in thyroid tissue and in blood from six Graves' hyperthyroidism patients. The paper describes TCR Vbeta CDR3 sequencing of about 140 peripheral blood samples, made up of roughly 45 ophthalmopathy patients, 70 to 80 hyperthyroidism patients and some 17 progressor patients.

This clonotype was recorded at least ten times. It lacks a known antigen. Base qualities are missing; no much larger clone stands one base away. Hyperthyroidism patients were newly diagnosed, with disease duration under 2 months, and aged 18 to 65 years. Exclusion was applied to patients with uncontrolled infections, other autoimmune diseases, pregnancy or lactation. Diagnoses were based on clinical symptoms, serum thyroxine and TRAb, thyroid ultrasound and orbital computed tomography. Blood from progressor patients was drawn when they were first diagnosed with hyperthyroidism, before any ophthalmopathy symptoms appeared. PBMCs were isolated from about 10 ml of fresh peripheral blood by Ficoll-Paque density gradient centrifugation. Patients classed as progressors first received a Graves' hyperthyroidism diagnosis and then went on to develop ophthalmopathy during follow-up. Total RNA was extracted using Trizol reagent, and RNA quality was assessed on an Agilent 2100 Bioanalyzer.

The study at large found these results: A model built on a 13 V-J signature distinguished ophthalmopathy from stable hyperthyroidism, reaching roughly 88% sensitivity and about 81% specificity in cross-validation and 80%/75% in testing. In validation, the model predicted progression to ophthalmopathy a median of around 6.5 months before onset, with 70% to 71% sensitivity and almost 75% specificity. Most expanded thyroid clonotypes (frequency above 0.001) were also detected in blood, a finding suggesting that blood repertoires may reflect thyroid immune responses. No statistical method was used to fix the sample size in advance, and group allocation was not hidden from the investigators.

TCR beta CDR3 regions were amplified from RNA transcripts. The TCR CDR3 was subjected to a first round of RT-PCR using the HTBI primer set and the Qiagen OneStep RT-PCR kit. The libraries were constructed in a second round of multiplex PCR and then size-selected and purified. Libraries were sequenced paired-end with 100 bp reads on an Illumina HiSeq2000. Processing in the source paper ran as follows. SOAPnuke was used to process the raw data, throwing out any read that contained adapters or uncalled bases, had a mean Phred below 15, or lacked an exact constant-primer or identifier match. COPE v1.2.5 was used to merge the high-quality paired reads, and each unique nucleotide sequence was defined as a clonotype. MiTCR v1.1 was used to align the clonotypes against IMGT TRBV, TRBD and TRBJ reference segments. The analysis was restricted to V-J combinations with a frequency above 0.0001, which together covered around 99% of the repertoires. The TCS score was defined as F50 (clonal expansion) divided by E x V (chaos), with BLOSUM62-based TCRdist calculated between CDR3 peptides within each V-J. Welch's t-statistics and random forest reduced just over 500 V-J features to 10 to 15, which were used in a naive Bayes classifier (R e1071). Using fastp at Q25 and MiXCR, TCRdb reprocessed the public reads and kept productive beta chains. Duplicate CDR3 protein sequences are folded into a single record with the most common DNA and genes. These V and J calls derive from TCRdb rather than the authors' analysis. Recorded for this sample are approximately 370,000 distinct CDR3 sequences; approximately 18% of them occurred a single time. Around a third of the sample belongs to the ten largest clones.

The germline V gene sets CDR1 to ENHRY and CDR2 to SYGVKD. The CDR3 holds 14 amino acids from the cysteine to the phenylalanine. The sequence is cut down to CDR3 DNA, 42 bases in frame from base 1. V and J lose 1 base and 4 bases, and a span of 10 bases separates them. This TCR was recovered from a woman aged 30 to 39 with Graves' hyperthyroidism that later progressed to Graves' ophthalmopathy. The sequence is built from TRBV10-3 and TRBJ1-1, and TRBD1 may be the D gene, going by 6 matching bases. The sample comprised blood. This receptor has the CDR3 CAISEWVGGTEAFF. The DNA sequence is TGTGCCATCAGTGAGTGGGTAGGGGGCACTGAAGCTTTCTTT.